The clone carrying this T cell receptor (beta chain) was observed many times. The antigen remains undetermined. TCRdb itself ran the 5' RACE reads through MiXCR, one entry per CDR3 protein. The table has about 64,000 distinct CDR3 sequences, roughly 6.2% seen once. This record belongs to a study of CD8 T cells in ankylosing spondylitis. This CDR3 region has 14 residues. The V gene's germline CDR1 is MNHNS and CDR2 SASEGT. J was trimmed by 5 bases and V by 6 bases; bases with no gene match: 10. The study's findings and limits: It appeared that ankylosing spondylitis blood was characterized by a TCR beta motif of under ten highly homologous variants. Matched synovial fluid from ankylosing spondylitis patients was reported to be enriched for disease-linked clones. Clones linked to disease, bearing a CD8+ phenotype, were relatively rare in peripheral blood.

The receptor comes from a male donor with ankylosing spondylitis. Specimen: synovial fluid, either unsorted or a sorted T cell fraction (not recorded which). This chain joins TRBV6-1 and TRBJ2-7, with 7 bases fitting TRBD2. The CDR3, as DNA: TGTGCCAGCAGCCCCCGGACTAGTCGTGACGAGCAGTACTTC. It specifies CASSPRTSRDEQYF.